The 11 T cell receptor beta chains below all came from one sample that was sequenced in a study of blood T cells in healthy people across ages. Primed by a sample-barcoded 5' primer and a J-beta primer mix, a second PCR proceeded for about 7 to 11 cycles. TCRdb processed the 5' RACE reads anew with MiXCR; each CDR3 protein has one entry. The sample has approximately 960,000 distinct CDR3 sequences, almost 30% seen once. The same data also went into a second study, on T cells of mothers and their children.

Sequenced sample: blood. These receptors all come from a woman in her thirties or forties in good health.

In this sample, this clonotype turned up a few times. The chain combines TRBV27 with TRBJ2-7; D might be TRBD2 (7 bases). The germline V gene encodes CDR1 MNHEY and CDR2 SMNVEV (reference sequence). The CDR3 sequence is 13 residues long. With 6 bases removed from V and 5 bases from J, the gap between germline ends came to 14 bases. CDR3 bases: TGTGCCAGCAGCAACCAAGGGGGGGACGAGCAGTACTTC. Amino acid sequence: CASSNQGGDEQYF.

This clonotype was seen ten or more times. The chain combines TRBV20-1 with TRBJ2-1, with D perhaps TRBD1 or TRBD2 (7 bases each). CDR1 and CDR2 from the germline V gene are DFQATT and SNEGSKA (reference sequence). This CDR3 has 13 residues. With 6 bases removed from V and 3 bases from J, the gap between germline ends came to 12 bases. The CDR3 spells CSAQGGGYNEQFF. The CDR3 DNA follows: TGCAGTGCCCAGGGGGGGGGCTACAATGAGCAGTTCTTC.

Concerning this clonotype: Since a much larger clone is just one base distant, this may be a read error. The gene calls are TRBV7-2 and TRBJ2-1; 9 bases align to TRBD2. The CDR3 covers 15 residues. Germline-derived CDR1 and CDR2 are SGHTA and FQGNSA. After removal of 1 base from V and 9 bases from J, the junction contained 7 bases not matched to a gene. The CDR3 bases are TGTGCCAGCAGCTTAGTGGCGGGGGGGCGGAGTGAGCAGTTCTTC. This sequence encodes CASSLVAGGRSEQFF. Based on the CDR3 plus reference TRBV7-2 and TRBJ2-1, the full variable domain is GAGVSQSPSNKVTEKGKDVELRCDPISGHTALYWYRQSLGQGLEFLIYFQGNSAPDKSGLPSDRFSAERTGGSVSTLTIQRTQQEDSAVYLCASSLVAGGRSEQFFGPGTRLTVL.

The rearrangement joins TRBV14 to TRBJ2-3; the D is unclear. The germline V and J ends were trimmed by 1 base and 2 bases, with 10 bases remaining between them. The CDR3 sequence is 15 residues long. Germline-derived CDR1 and CDR2 are SGHDN and FVKESK. CDR3 coding DNA: TGTGCCAGCAGCCAAGTTGGTTACCCCACAGATACGCAGTATTTT. Amino acids: CASSQVGYPTDTQYF.

Ten or more counts support this clonotype. Just one base apart from a much larger clone, this may be a read error. V usage is TRBV4-1 and J usage is TRBJ2-4, with 7 bases identical to TRBD1. Germline CDR1 and CDR2: MGHRA and YSYEKL. There are 15 residues in the CDR3. CDR3 residues: CASGQTGQMGDIQYF. The DNA of the CDR3 is TGCGCCAGCGGCCAAACGGGACAGATGGGAGACATTCAGTACTTC.

This clonotype appeared a few times. V and J are TRBV6-2 or TRBV6-3 and TRBJ2-1; D ambiguous. The CDR3 is made up of 14 amino acids. V lost 2 bases, J lost 4 bases, and 9 bases lay in between. CDR1 and CDR2 from the germline V gene are MNHEY and SVGEGT. CDR3 sequence: CASSYGPDYNEQFF. As DNA, the CDR3 is TGTGCCAGCAGTTACGGGCCTGATTACAATGAGCAGTTCTTC.

This clonotype has a handful of counts. V usage is TRBV28 and J usage is TRBJ1-6; D is perhaps TRBD1 (6 bases). This CDR3 is 15 amino acids long. Trimming took off 5 bases at V and 9 bases at J, with 17 bases between the two ends. Germline values: CDR1 MDHEN, CDR2 SYDVKM. CDR3 protein: CASSPPTGQSSPLHF. In DNA, the CDR3 is TGTGCCAGCAGTCCCCCTACAGGGCAGAGTTCACCCCTCCACTTT.

This clonotype was recorded many times. This chain uses TRBV18 with TRBJ2-1; no firm D call. The CDR3 is made up of 14 amino acids. With 1 base removed from V and 5 bases from J, the gap between germline ends came to 9 bases. Germline assignment: CDR1 KGHSH and CDR2 LQKENI. Here the CDR3 reads CASSPQGGHNEQFF. The CDR3 DNA sequence: TGTGCCAGCTCACCACAGGGCGGACACAATGAGCAGTTCTTC.

This clonotype has at least ten counts. CDR3 residues: CASSAQGDYGYTF. CDR3 nucleotide sequence: TGTGCCAGCAGCGCACAGGGCGACTATGGCTACACCTTC. This sequence joins TRBV9 and TRBJ1-2; D might be TRBD1 (6 bases). The CDR3 consists of 13 residues. Trimming stripped 3 bases from V and 3 bases from J, with 9 bases between. Germline-derived CDR1 and CDR2 are SGDLS and YYNGEE.

This clonotype has only a few counts. One end of the junction fails to match germline, which may point to a read error. The chain recombines TRBV6-6 with TRBJ1-5; D uncertain. Germline V lookup: CDR1 MNHNY, CDR2 SVGAGI (reference sequence). The CDR3 spans 15 residues. The CDR3 DNA is TGTGCCAGCAGTTACTCGAGCGCGGAAAATCAGCCCCGGCATTTT. The encoded protein is CASSYSSAENQPRHF.

In this sample, this clonotype turned up many times. The CDR3 region has the DNA TGCAGCGTTGAAGACAGGAGCACTGGGGCCAACGTCCTGACTTTC. Its protein product is CSVEDRSTGANVLTF. This chain uses TRBV29-1 with TRBJ2-6; D unclear. The V end was cut by 0 bases, the J end by 2 bases, with 8 bases between. Per the germline V gene, CDR1 is SQVTM and CDR2 is ANQGSEA. The CDR3 consists of 15 residues. Full variable domain (outside the CDR3, taken from reference TRBV29-1 and TRBJ2-6): SAVISQKPSRDICQRGTSLTIQCQVDSQVTMMFWYRQQPGQSLTLIATANQGSEATYESGFVIDKFPISRPNLTFSTLTVSNMSPEDSSIYLCSVEDRSTGANVLTFGAGSRLTVL.